This T cell receptor beta chain was sequenced in a study of T-cell reconstitution after alpha-beta-depleted transplantation in children. This clonotype was detected only a few times. Library preparation (for TCRbeta) was performed with unique molecular identifiers. TCRdb passed the PCR reads through MiXCR, listing each CDR3 protein once. The sample shows some 200,000 distinct CDR3 sequences, roughly 15% of them seen only once. The germline V and J ends were trimmed by 0 bases and 3 bases, with 6 bases remaining between them. The CDR3 sequence is 13 residues long. Germline CDR1 and CDR2: GTSNPN and SVGIG (reference sequence).

The gene calls are TRBV30 and TRBJ1-3; D ambiguous. Source: PBMCs from the stem cell graft donor, taken from the stem cell graft. The receptor's source is a human donor who donated a stem cell graft to a child with acute lymphoblastic leukemia. The CDR3 coding sequence is TGTGCCTGGAGTGTTTTGGTTGGAAACACCATATATTTT. It yields the protein CAWSVLVGNTIYF. Based on the CDR3 plus reference TRBV30 and TRBJ1-3, the full variable domain is SQTIHQWPATLVQPVGSPLSLECTVEGTSNPNLYWYRQAAGRGLQLLFYSVGIGQISSEVPQNLSASRPQDRQFILSSKKLLLSDSGFYLCAWSVLVGNTIYFGEGSWLTVV.